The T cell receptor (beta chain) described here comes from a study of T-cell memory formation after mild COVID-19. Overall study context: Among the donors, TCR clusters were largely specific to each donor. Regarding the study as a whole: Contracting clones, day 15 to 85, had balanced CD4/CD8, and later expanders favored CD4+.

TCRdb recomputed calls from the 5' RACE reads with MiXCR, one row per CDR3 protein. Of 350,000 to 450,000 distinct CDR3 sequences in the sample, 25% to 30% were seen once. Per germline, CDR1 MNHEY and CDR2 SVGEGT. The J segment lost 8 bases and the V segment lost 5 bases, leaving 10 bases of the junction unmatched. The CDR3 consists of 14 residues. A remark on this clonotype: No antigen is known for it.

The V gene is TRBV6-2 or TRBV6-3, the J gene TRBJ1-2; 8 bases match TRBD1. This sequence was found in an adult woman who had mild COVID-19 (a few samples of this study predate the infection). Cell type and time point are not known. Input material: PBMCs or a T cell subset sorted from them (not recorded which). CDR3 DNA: TGTGCCAGCAGTACCCCCCTGACAGGGGTAGGCTACACCTTC. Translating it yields CASSTPLTGVGYTF.